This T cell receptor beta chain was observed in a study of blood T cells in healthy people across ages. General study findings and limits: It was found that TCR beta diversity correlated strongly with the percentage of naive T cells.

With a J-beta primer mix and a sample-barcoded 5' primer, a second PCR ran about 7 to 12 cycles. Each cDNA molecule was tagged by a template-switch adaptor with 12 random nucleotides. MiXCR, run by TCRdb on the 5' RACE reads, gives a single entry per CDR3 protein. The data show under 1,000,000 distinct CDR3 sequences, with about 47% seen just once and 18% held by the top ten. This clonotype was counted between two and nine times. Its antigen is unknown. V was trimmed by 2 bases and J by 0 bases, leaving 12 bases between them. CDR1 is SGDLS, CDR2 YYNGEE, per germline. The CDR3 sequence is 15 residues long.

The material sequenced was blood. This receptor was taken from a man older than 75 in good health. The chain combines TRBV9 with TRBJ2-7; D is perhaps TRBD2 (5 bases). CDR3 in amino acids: CASSVDSRSSYEQYF. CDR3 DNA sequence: TGTGCCAGCAGCGTGGACTCAAGGAGCTCCTACGAGCAGTACTTC.